Listed below are T cell receptor beta chains from one sample, sequenced in a study of blood T cell repertoires in COVID-19. The method was immunoSEQ multiplex PCR; TCRdb's version includes in-frame clones alone and lacks a portion of them. The table shows around 170,000 clones, with about 88% occurring only once. Sequencing was done on a sample of peripheral blood. These TCRs come from a woman in her thirties with active or convalescent COVID-19. CDR3s include the opening cysteine and the closing phenylalanine or tryptophan. The D gene is left open where the match is weak. Clone size is stated in some rows and not others, as once, few, many or a class when expanded.

d_gene: -; abundance: -; v_gene: TRBV9; j_gene: TRBJ2-3; CDR3nt: TGTGCCAGCAGCCCTGGGGGGGGACACACAGATACGCAGTATTTT; CDR3aa: CASSPGGGHTDTQYF
d_gene: TRBD1; abundance: -; v_gene: TRBV11-3; j_gene: TRBJ1-4; CDR3nt: TGTGCCAGCAGCCCCCGACAGGGGGGGTCTGAAAAACTGTTTTTT; CDR3aa: CASSPRQGGSEKLFF
d_gene: -; abundance: -; v_gene: TRBV7-9; j_gene: TRBJ2-4; CDR3nt: TGTGCCAGCAGCTTAGACAGACCGAACATTCAGTACTTC; CDR3aa: CASSLDRPNIQYF
d_gene: TRBD2; abundance: -; v_gene: TRBV27; j_gene: TRBJ2-1; CDR3nt: TGTGCCAGCAGTCCCCTAGCGGGAGGGCCGACACAATACAATGAGCAGTTCTTC; CDR3aa: CASSPLAGGPTQYNEQFF
d_gene: -; abundance: -; v_gene: TRBV19; j_gene: TRBJ1-2; CDR3nt: TGTGCCAGTAGTCAACTTAACCGGGATTACTATGGCTACACCTTC; CDR3aa: CASSQLNRDYYGYTF
d_gene: -; abundance: -; v_gene: TRBV19; j_gene: TRBJ2-1; CDR3nt: TGTGCCAGTAGCGTTCTCGGCAATGAGCAGTTCTTC; CDR3aa: CASSVLGNEQFF
d_gene: -; abundance: -; v_gene: TRBV19; j_gene: TRBJ2-7; CDR3nt: TGTGCCAGTAGTATTTTAGTGGCAGGGTTAAGCGAGCAGTACTTC; CDR3aa: CASSILVAGLSEQYF
d_gene: TRBD2; abundance: -; v_gene: TRBV14; j_gene: TRBJ2-1; CDR3nt: TGTGCCAGCAGCCAAGGGACTAGCGGGAGGGCCGGGGCGCTCTACAATGAGCAGTTCTTC; CDR3aa: CASSQGTSGRAGALYNEQFF
d_gene: TRBD2; abundance: -; v_gene: TRBV7-9; j_gene: TRBJ2-7; CDR3nt: TGTGCCAGCAGCTTAGATTTTGGGACTAGCGGGAGTCGCGAGCAGTACTTC; CDR3aa: CASSLDFGTSGSREQYF
d_gene: -; abundance: -; v_gene: TRBV5-5; j_gene: TRBJ2-7; CDR3nt: TGTGCCAGCAGCCCGGGGACTCTGCCAAACGAGCAGTACTTC; CDR3aa: CASSPGTLPNEQYF
d_gene: -; abundance: -; v_gene: TRBV12-3/TRBV12-4; j_gene: TRBJ1-1; CDR3nt: TGTGCCAGCCGTGGGGCAGTTGAAGCTTTCTTT; CDR3aa: CASRGAVEAFF
d_gene: TRBD2; abundance: -; v_gene: TRBV5-1; j_gene: TRBJ2-3; CDR3nt: TGCGCCAGCAGTCTGTCGGATAGCGGGAGGGCCAATACGCAGTATTTT; CDR3aa: CASSLSDSGRANTQYF
d_gene: -; abundance: -; v_gene: TRBV6-2/TRBV6-3; j_gene: TRBJ2-2; CDR3nt: TGTGCCAGCAGTTACGGGGACAAAGGCCCCGGGGAGCTGTTTTTT; CDR3aa: CASSYGDKGPGELFF
d_gene: TRBD1; abundance: few; v_gene: TRBV3-1/TRBV3-2; j_gene: TRBJ1-2; CDR3nt: TGTGCCAGCAGCCAAGCTGAGACAGGGGGCAATGGCTACACCTTC; CDR3aa: CASSQAETGGNGYTF
d_gene: -; abundance: -; v_gene: TRBV2; j_gene: TRBJ1-4; CDR3nt: TGTGCCAGCAGTGAAACCGACAGTGGAAGCAATGAAAAACTGTTTTTT; CDR3aa: CASSETDSGSNEKLFF
d_gene: -; abundance: once; v_gene: TRBV7-9; j_gene: TRBJ1-1; CDR3nt: TGTGCCAGCAGCTTAGGGACAATGAACACTGAAGCTTTCTTT; CDR3aa: CASSLGTMNTEAFF
d_gene: TRBD1; abundance: -; v_gene: TRBV13; j_gene: TRBJ2-5; CDR3nt: TGTGCCAGCAGCCAAAACAGGGGGGAGACCCAGTACTTC; CDR3aa: CASSQNRGETQYF
d_gene: TRBD1; abundance: -; v_gene: TRBV6-5; j_gene: TRBJ1-2; CDR3nt: TGTGCCAGCAGACCGGGACAGGGATCGGGTGGCTACACCTTC; CDR3aa: CASRPGQGSGGYTF
d_gene: TRBD1; abundance: -; v_gene: TRBV5-8; j_gene: TRBJ2-3; CDR3nt: TGTGCCAGCAGCCCCGGGGACAGGGGGCGTTTTTCGGGTACGCAGTATTTT; CDR3aa: CASSPGDRGRFSGTQYF
d_gene: TRBD1; abundance: -; v_gene: TRBV11-2; j_gene: TRBJ1-2; CDR3nt: TGTGCCAGCAGCGGAGGGACAGGGCAAAGTGGCTACACCTTC; CDR3aa: CASSGGTGQSGYTF
d_gene: TRBD2; abundance: -; v_gene: TRBV5-4; j_gene: TRBJ2-1; CDR3nt: TGTGCCAGCAGCTCTCCGACCAGTGGACTAGCGGGAGTGGGGGCGCAGTTCTTC; CDR3aa: CASSSPTSGLAGVGAQFF
d_gene: TRBD2; abundance: -; v_gene: TRBV2; j_gene: TRBJ2-3; CDR3nt: TGTGCCAGCCGACTTCTAGCGGGAGATATCGCAGATACGCAGTATTTT; CDR3aa: CASRLLAGDIADTQYF
d_gene: -; abundance: -; v_gene: TRBV27; j_gene: TRBJ2-3; CDR3nt: TGTGCCAGCAGTTTATTTGGCGGGCCTAGCACAGATACGCAGTATTTT; CDR3aa: CASSLFGGPSTDTQYF
d_gene: TRBD1; abundance: few; v_gene: TRBV14; j_gene: TRBJ1-1; CDR3nt: TGTGCCAGCACCGGACAGGGCCGAACTGAAGCTTTCTTT; CDR3aa: CASTGQGRTEAFF
d_gene: -; abundance: -; v_gene: TRBV28; j_gene: TRBJ1-2; CDR3nt: TGTGCCAGCAGTACCACGCCGGGTGGCTACACCTTC; CDR3aa: CASSTTPGGYTF
d_gene: -; abundance: -; v_gene: TRBV4-1; j_gene: TRBJ1-1; CDR3nt: TGCGCCAGCAGCCGCGTTCAGGTGAACACTGAAGCTTTCTTT; CDR3aa: CASSRVQVNTEAFF
d_gene: TRBD2; abundance: -; v_gene: TRBV19; j_gene: TRBJ2-1; CDR3nt: TGTGCCAGTAGTCCAAAGACTAGCGGCTACAATGAGCAGTTCTTC; CDR3aa: CASSPKTSGYNEQFF
d_gene: -; abundance: -; v_gene: TRBV4-1; j_gene: TRBJ1-1; CDR3nt: TGCGCCAGCAGCCAAGAGGGCGGACTTGAAGCTTTCTTT; CDR3aa: CASSQEGGLEAFF
d_gene: TRBD2; abundance: once; v_gene: TRBV7-9; j_gene: TRBJ2-7; CDR3nt: TGTGCCAGCAGTCCTAGCGGGAGTTACGAGCAGTACTTC; CDR3aa: CASSPSGSYEQYF
d_gene: -; abundance: -; v_gene: TRBV5-1; j_gene: TRBJ1-2; CDR3nt: TGCGCCAGCAGCTTAGGGGGTCGCCCAGGGGATGGCTACACCTTC; CDR3aa: CASSLGGRPGDGYTF
d_gene: TRBD2; abundance: -; v_gene: TRBV9; j_gene: TRBJ2-1; CDR3nt: TGTGCCAGCACCCTAGCGGGGGGGCTCGGGAAGTACAATGAGCAGTTCTTC; CDR3aa: CASTLAGGLGKYNEQFF
d_gene: TRBD2; abundance: -; v_gene: TRBV24-1; j_gene: TRBJ2-1; CDR3nt: TGTGCCACCAGAGGGGGACTAGCGAATGAGCAGTTCTTC; CDR3aa: CATRGGLANEQFF
d_gene: -; abundance: -; v_gene: TRBV9; j_gene: TRBJ1-4; CDR3nt: TGTGCCAGCAGCCCCTGGGGCGGTACTAATGAAAAACTGTTTTTT; CDR3aa: CASSPWGGTNEKLFF
d_gene: TRBD1; abundance: -; v_gene: TRBV7-2; j_gene: TRBJ1-5; CDR3nt: TGTGCCAGCAGTAACACAGGGGTGCGCAATCAGCCCCAGCATTTT; CDR3aa: CASSNTGVRNQPQHF
d_gene: -; abundance: -; v_gene: TRBV28; j_gene: TRBJ1-2; CDR3nt: TGTGCCAGCACTTTAGGGTCCCCAGTGAACCGCGGCTATGGCTACACCTTC; CDR3aa: CASTLGSPVNRGYGYTF
d_gene: TRBD1; abundance: -; v_gene: TRBV14; j_gene: TRBJ1-2; CDR3nt: TGTGCCAGCAGCCAAGTGTGGACAGGGCTGTCCTTC; CDR3aa: CASSQVWTGLSF
d_gene: -; abundance: -; v_gene: TRBV7-9; j_gene: TRBJ1-5; CDR3nt: TGTGCCAGCAGCTTAGCAGACTATAGCAATCAGCCCCAGCATTTT; CDR3aa: CASSLADYSNQPQHF
d_gene: TRBD1; abundance: few; v_gene: TRBV5-6; j_gene: TRBJ1-3; CDR3nt: TGTGCCAGCAGCTTGGGGACAGGGCACGGAAACACCATATATTTT; CDR3aa: CASSLGTGHGNTIYF
d_gene: -; abundance: -; v_gene: TRBV21-1; j_gene: TRBJ1-6; CDR3nt: TGTGCCAGCAGCCGTACAAGGGGCCAGTACTATAATTCACCCCTCCACTTT; CDR3aa: CASSRTRGQYYNSPLHF
d_gene: -; abundance: -; v_gene: TRBV29-1; j_gene: TRBJ2-3; CDR3nt: TGCAGCGTTGAGGCGGGGTATGATACGCAGTATTTT; CDR3aa: CSVEAGYDTQYF
d_gene: TRBD1; abundance: -; v_gene: TRBV7-9; j_gene: TRBJ2-2; CDR3nt: TGTGCCAGCAGCTTAGGAGACAGGGGGACCGGGGAGCTGTTTTTT; CDR3aa: CASSLGDRGTGELFF